These 31 T cell receptor beta chains share one sample of origin, sequenced in a study of T cell responses to AZD1222 COVID-19 vaccine. Here immunoSEQ multiplex PCR was the method, and the copy in TCRdb shows in-frame clones only, minus some. This table holds approximately 76,000 clones, about 84% found once. Sequencing used peripheral blood, obtained on day 0 of AZD1222 vaccination. The receptors were gathered from an adult in good health.

The gene calls are TRBV3-1 (or the pseudogene TRBV3-2) and TRBJ1-5, with 10 positions matching TRBD1. Per the germline V gene, CDR1 is LGHDT and CDR2 is YNNKEL (reference sequence). The CDR3 length is 15 residues. V lost 0 bases and J lost 10; bases outside the gene matches: 6. The CDR3 DNA reads as TGTGCCAGCAGCCAAGAGGCGGGACAGGGGTTACCCCAGCATTTT. This codes for CASSQEAGQGLPQHF.

The chain carries TRBV19 and TRBJ1-5; no definite D call. This CDR3 comprises 15 residues. Trimming took off 3 bases at V and 9 bases at J, with 18 bases between the two ends. Looked up from germline, CDR1 is LNHDA and CDR2 is SQIVND (reference sequence). This CDR3 reads CASSIQARGRGPQHF. CDR3 in DNA: TGTGCCAGTAGTATTCAGGCGCGAGGGCGCGGGCCCCAGCATTTT. Full variable domain (missing parts from reference TRBV19 and TRBJ1-5): DGGITQSPKYLFRKEGQNVTLSCEQNLNHDAMYWYRQDPGQGLRLIYYSQIVNDFQKGDIAEGYSVSREKKESFPLTVTSAQKNPTAFYLCASSIQARGRGPQHFGDGTRLSIL.

In DNA form, the CDR3 reads TGTGCCAGCAGTTTTACAGGTGGGAATCAGCCCCAGCATTTT. Amino acid sequence: CASSFTGGNQPQHF. The chain couples TRBV28 to TRBJ1-5, with D maybe TRBD1 (5 bases). The CDR3 is 14 amino acids. Germline V CDR1 and CDR2: MDHEN, SYDVKM. Trimming left V 3 bases short and J 4 bases short, with 10 bases between.

J is TRBJ1-1 and V is TRBV12-3 or TRBV12-4; D ambiguous. The CDR3 runs 13 residues. With 3 bases removed from V and 1 base from J, the gap between germline ends came to 6 bases. CDR3 coding DNA: TGTGCCAGCAGTTTGGCGGAGAACACTGAAGCTTTCTTT. Translated: CASSLAENTEAFF.

This clone appeared a few times. The rearrangement uses TRBV7-8 and TRBJ1-5; TRBD1 agrees at 12 bases. The V gene end was trimmed by 2 bases and the J gene end by 8 bases; junction bases not matched to a gene: 7. Germline V lookup: CDR1 SGHVS, CDR2 FQNEAQ. This CDR3 contains 16 residues. CDR3 DNA: TGTGCCAGCAGCTTACCCGGGACAGGGGGCGGCGAGCCCCAGCATTTT. Its protein is CASSLPGTGGGEPQHF.

The V and J genes are TRBV29-1 and TRBJ2-5; no reliable D call. Germline loops: CDR1 SQVTM, CDR2 ANQGSEA. Trimming left V 2 bases short and J 5 bases short, with 21 bases between. This CDR3 has 16 residues. The CDR3 bases are TGCAGCGTTGAACGACCGTCAGGCCCAGTGGGGGAGACCCAGTACTTC. It specifies CSVERPSGPVGETQYF. The variable domain in full, with the rest retrieved from reference TRBV29-1 and TRBJ2-5, is SAVISQKPSRDICQRGTSLTIQCQVDSQVTMMFWYRQQPGQSLTLIATANQGSEATYESGFVIDKFPISRPNLTFSTLTVSNMSPEDSSIYLCSVERPSGPVGETQYFGPGTRLLVL.

The chain carries TRBV5-5 and TRBJ1-4; D remains unclear. The germline V and J ends were trimmed by 0 bases and 7 bases, with 16 bases remaining between them. The CDR3 length is 16 residues. The germline CDR1 and CDR2 sequences are SGHKS and YYEKEE (reference sequence). The CDR3 DNA sequence: TGTGCCAGCAGCTTGGGTGCCGAGGCGCTGGGTGAAAAACTGTTTTTT. Translation gives CASSLGAEALGEKLFF.

The V gene is TRBV2, the J gene TRBJ1-1; weak D call: TRBD1 (5 bases). The CDR3 loop spans 13 amino acids. With 8 bases removed from V and 4 bases from J, the gap between germline ends came to 14 bases. CDR1 SNHLY and CDR2 FYNNEI come from the germline V gene. This CDR3 reads CASPRGGSTEAFF. As DNA, the CDR3 is TGTGCCAGCCCCCGCGGGGGGAGCACTGAAGCTTTCTTT.

This clone was found a few times. V gene TRBV2 combines with J gene TRBJ1-1; weak D call: TRBD1 (6 bases). CDR3 length: 13 residues. Looked up from germline, CDR1 is SNHLY and CDR2 is FYNNEI. Trimming removed 6 bases from V and 3 bases from J, with 11 bases in between. The CDR3 DNA reads as TGTGCCAGCAGAAGTACAGGGTACACTGAAGCTTTCTTT. As protein: CASRSTGYTEAFF.

The rearrangement links TRBV9 to TRBJ1-2; tentatively, D is TRBD1 (6 bases). Looked up from germline, CDR1 is SGDLS and CDR2 is YYNGEE. This CDR3 contains 14 residues. The germline V and J ends were trimmed by 0 bases and 6 bases, with 12 bases remaining between them. CDR3 amino acids: CASSVEGGSNGYTF. The CDR3 nucleotides are TGTGCCAGCAGCGTAGAGGGGGGCAGTAATGGCTACACCTTC.

This CDR3 reads CASSSQPTGVVYGYTF. As DNA, the CDR3 is TGCGCCAGCAGCTCGCAACCCACAGGGGTTGTCTATGGCTACACCTTC. The V call is TRBV5-1, the J call TRBJ1-2, with 7 nucleotides matching TRBD1. The germline V gene encodes CDR1 SGHRS and CDR2 YFSETQ. CDR3 size: 16 residues. With 3 bases clipped from V and 4 bases from J, the junction kept 12 bases outside the gene matches.

The genes are TRBV30 and TRBJ1-1; no firm D call. CDR3 length: 15 residues. Germline V CDR1 and CDR2: GTSNPN, SVGIG (reference sequence). Trimming shortened V by 0 bases and J by 6 bases, and 17 bases separated the two germline ends. CDR3 sequence (DNA): TGTGCCTGGAGTGTACGTAATATGTGGGGATCTGAAGCTTTCTTT. This encodes CAWSVRNMWGSEAFF.

V gene TRBV27 combines with J gene TRBJ2-2; the D is unclear. The CDR3 has 13 amino acids. Per germline, CDR1 MNHEY and CDR2 SMNVEV (reference sequence). V lost 5 bases and J lost 5, with 9 bases in between. The DNA for the CDR3 is TGTGCCAGCAGTCCTCACGAAACCGGGGAGCTGTTTTTT. Amino acid sequence: CASSPHETGELFF.

This rearrangement joins TRBV3-1 (or the pseudogene TRBV3-2) to TRBJ2-7; the match to TRBD2 covers 9 bases. V dropped 4 bases and J dropped 6; count of bases not matched to a gene: 10. Germline CDR1 LGHDT, CDR2 YNNKEL (reference sequence). This CDR3 has 15 residues. CDR3 sequence: CASSPSGTSFPEQYF. As DNA, the CDR3 is TGTGCCAGCAGCCCGAGCGGGACTAGCTTCCCCGAGCAGTACTTC.

The chain has TRBV6-5 and TRBJ2-1; no clear D gene. CDR1 is MNHEY and CDR2 is SVGAGI in the germline V gene. V shed 0 bases and J shed 9 bases, with 3 bases lying between them. The CDR3 loop spans 11 amino acids. CDR3 nucleotides: TGTGCCAGCAGTTACTCCACTGAGCAGTTCTTC. Its protein is CASSYSTEQFF.

V usage is TRBV10-3 and J usage is TRBJ1-2; D is unresolved. Germline CDR1 is ENHRY and CDR2 is SYGVKD. The CDR3 runs to 12 residues. The V gene lost 10 bases and the J gene lost 1 base, with 10 bases spanning the gap. The chain's CDR3 is CASQDGNYGYTF. The CDR3 bases are TGTGCCAGCCAGGACGGTAACTATGGCTACACCTTC.

The rearrangement joins TRBV6-2 or TRBV6-3 to TRBJ1-2, with unresolved D. Trimming shortened V by 5 bases and J by 2 bases, and 18 bases separated the two germline ends. CDR3 length: 16 residues. Germline V gives CDR1 MNHEY, CDR2 SVGEGT. CDR3 residues: CASSPAGLARNYGYTF. CDR3 nucleotides: TGTGCCAGCAGTCCGGCGGGGTTAGCCAGAAACTATGGCTACACCTTC.

The rearrangement links TRBV30 to TRBJ2-7; perhaps TRBD1 as D (5 bases). Germline CDR1 and CDR2: GTSNPN and SVGIG (reference sequence). Trimming took off 5 bases at V and 0 bases at J, with 11 bases between the two ends. CDR3 length equals 13 residues. CDR3 in amino acids: CAWDSFLSYEQYF. CDR3 nucleotide sequence: TGTGCCTGGGACAGTTTTCTCTCCTACGAGCAGTACTTC.

A single count supports this clone. V gene TRBV2 combines with J gene TRBJ1-5, with no clear D. The CDR3 length is 13 residues. Germline lookup yields CDR1 SNHLY and CDR2 FYNNEI. Trimming took 0 bases from V and 13 from J, leaving 13 bases between them. The CDR3 spells CASSEAEVGGQHF. Here the CDR3 DNA reads TGTGCCAGCAGTGAAGCGGAGGTCGGAGGGCAGCATTTT.

The V call is TRBV18, the J call TRBJ1-1, with D possibly TRBD1 on 6 matching bases. From germline, CDR1 is KGHSH and CDR2 LQKENI. V was shortened by 6 bases and J by 5 bases, with 16 bases between the two germline ends. The CDR3 length is 14 residues. In DNA form, the CDR3 reads TGTGCCAGCTCGCAAGAACAAGGGGGAACTGAAGCTTTCTTT. It is translated as CASSQEQGGTEAFF.

The chain has TRBV4-3 and TRBJ2-1; the D gene is possibly TRBD1 (5 bases). Deletions cut 4 bases from V and 2 bases from J, with 6 bases between. The CDR3 has 13 residues. The germline gives CDR1 LGHNA, CDR2 YSLEER. Written as DNA, the CDR3 is TGCGCCAGCAGCCTAGGGGCCTACAATGAGCAGTTCTTC. It yields the protein CASSLGAYNEQFF.

V is TRBV5-1 and J is TRBJ1-1; no reliable D call. CDR1 SGHRS and CDR2 YFSETQ come from the germline V gene. The CDR3 loop spans 13 amino acids. The ends were cut back, 5 bases at V and 4 bases at J, with 12 bases in the middle. The CDR3 sequence is CASSSWEGTEAFF. CDR3 nucleotide sequence: TGCGCCAGCAGTTCGTGGGAGGGCACTGAAGCTTTCTTT.

The table lists this clone with a count of one. V is TRBV7-2 and J is TRBJ1-2; TRBD1 matches at 9 bases. The CDR3 totals 17 residues. Germline assignment: CDR1 SGHTA and CDR2 FQGNSA. V dropped 5 bases and J dropped 6; count of bases not matched to a gene: 16. CDR3 DNA sequence: TGTGCCAGCAGCCCCAGACTTACAGGGGGCCAAGTCGATGGCTACACCTTC. Protein sequence: CASSPRLTGGQVDGYTF.

The genes are TRBV2 and TRBJ1-1, with D possibly matching TRBD1 (5 bases). Trimming took 3 bases from V and 1 from J, leaving 9 bases between them. The CDR3 has 14 residues. Germline assignment: CDR1 SNHLY and CDR2 FYNNEI. The CDR3 sequence: CASSDVGGNTEAFF. Written as DNA, the CDR3 is TGTGCCAGCAGTGACGTGGGGGGGAACACTGAAGCTTTCTTT.

The V call is TRBV12-5, the J call TRBJ2-1; D is ambiguous. Trimming took 7 bases from V and 7 from J, leaving 17 bases between them. The length of the CDR3 is 14 residues. Germline loops: CDR1 LGHNT, CDR2 FRNRAP. CDR3 DNA sequence: TGTGCTAGTGCCGAGGCTTGGGTCTTGAATGAGCAGTTCTTC. Translated: CASAEAWVLNEQFF. Looking up the rest from reference TRBV12-5 and TRBJ2-1 gives the full variable domain: DARVTQTPRHKVTEMGQEVTMRCQPILGHNTVFWYRQTMMQGLELLAYFRNRAPLDDSGMPKDRFSAEMPDATLATLKIQPSEPRDSAVYFCASAEAWVLNEQFFGPGTRLTVL.

J is TRBJ2-3 and V is TRBV7-2; 9 bases are a match to TRBD2. With 8 bases clipped from V and 5 bases from J, the junction kept 8 bases outside the gene matches. Germline assignment: CDR1 SGHTA and CDR2 FQGNSA. The CDR3 is 14 amino acids. The CDR3 spells CASGPAGGKDTQYF. CDR3 DNA: TGTGCCAGCGGACCCGCGGGAGGGAAAGATACGCAGTATTTT.

The chain couples TRBV25-1 to TRBJ1-4; D not certain. Trimming shortened V by 4 bases and J by 10 bases, and 7 bases separated the two germline ends. From germline, CDR1 is MGHDK and CDR2 SYGVNS. CDR3 length: 11 residues. DNA for the CDR3: TGTGCCAGCAGTGTAAGCAGAAAACTGTTTTTT. It codes for CASSVSRKLFF.

V is TRBV6-5 and J is TRBJ2-7; 8 nucleotides agree with TRBD1. CDR1 and CDR2 from the germline V gene are MNHEY and SVGAGI. This CDR3 spans 15 amino acids. The V segment lost 4 bases and the J segment 3 bases; nucleotides outside the gene matches: 8. CDR3: CASSFRDRGYYEQYF. CDR3 DNA: TGTGCCAGCAGTTTTCGAGACAGGGGATACTACGAGCAGTACTTC.

V and J are TRBV12-3 or TRBV12-4 and TRBJ1-1; D gene ambiguous. The CDR3 contains 11 residues. V was cut by 6 bases and J by 2 bases, with 4 bases left in between. CDR3 nucleotide sequence: TGTGCCAGCAGACACAACACTGAAGCTTTCTTT. This encodes CASRHNTEAFF.

The gene calls are TRBV29-1 and TRBJ2-1; no reliable D call. The CDR3 has 11 amino acids. Trimming removed 6 bases from V and 4 bases from J, with 7 bases in between. Germline lookup yields CDR1 SQVTM and CDR2 ANQGSEA. CDR3 in amino acids: CSVAKYNEQFF. The CDR3 region has the DNA TGCAGCGTGGCAAAGTACAATGAGCAGTTCTTC.

The V gene is TRBV7-2, the J gene TRBJ2-1; 10 nucleotides align to TRBD1. The CDR3 loop spans 15 amino acids. With 3 bases clipped from V and 7 bases from J, the junction kept 6 bases outside the gene matches. Looked up from germline, CDR1 is SGHTA and CDR2 is FQGNSA. The CDR3: CASSFVGTGVNEQFF. The CDR3 nucleotides read TGTGCCAGCAGCTTTGTCGGGACAGGGGTAAATGAGCAGTTCTTC. Using reference TRBV7-2 and TRBJ2-1 for the parts outside the CDR3, the full variable domain is GAGVSQSPSNKVTEKGKDVELRCDPISGHTALYWYRQSLGQGLEFLIYFQGNSAPDKSGLPSDRFSAERTGGSVSTLTIQRTQQEDSAVYLCASSFVGTGVNEQFFGPGTRLTVL.